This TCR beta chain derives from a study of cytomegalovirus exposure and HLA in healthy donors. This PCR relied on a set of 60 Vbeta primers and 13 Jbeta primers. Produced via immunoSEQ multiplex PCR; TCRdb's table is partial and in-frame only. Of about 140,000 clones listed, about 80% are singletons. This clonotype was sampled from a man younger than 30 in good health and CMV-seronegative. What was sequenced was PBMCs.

The CDR3 DNA sequence: TGTGCCAGCAGGAACTCAAACTCCTACAATGAGCAGTTCTTC. Protein product: CASRNSNSYNEQFF. The genes are TRBV28 and TRBJ2-1; D remains ambiguous. The CDR3 is 14 residues long. Trimming took off 6 bases at V and 0 bases at J, with 9 bases between the two ends. Germline lookup yields CDR1 MDHEN and CDR2 SYDVKM.